The T cell receptor (beta chain) described here comes from a study of identical twins (dated by TCRdb to 2015 to 2016). Notes on the research overall: To test whether fetal clonotypes persist, the study used deep sequencing on TCR alpha and beta repertoires from monozygotic twins, unrelated adults of various ages, and cord blood. To rule out contamination, replicate twin experiments were performed at different times with different library preparation protocols.

Remarks on this clonotype: Its antigen is not yet known. The input lacks base qualities; no much larger clone sits a single base away.

Only healthy Caucasian donors were included. From the cysteine through the phenylalanine, the CDR3 covers 17 amino acids. This entry keeps only the CDR3 DNA: 51 bases, framed from base 1. Unmatched junction bases come to 7, with V trimmed by 5 bases and J by 0 bases. Reading the germline V gene (reference sequence) gives CDR1 SEHNR and CDR2 FQNEAQ. Overall study results and their limits: Abundant cord blood beta clonotypes had fewer insertions, young adult naive repertoires showed a similar but weaker trend, and memory repertoires showed no such trend. In monozygotic twins, out-of-frame TCR alpha sharing was systematically underestimated by recombination models, although the models agreed with sharing between unrelated individuals. A weaker excess of twin sharing was found in beta out-of-frame sequences because the signal-to-noise ratio was lowered by fewer shared sequences. Because the same donors could not be followed over many years, the conclusions depended on cross-sectional statistical analysis. Compared with coincidental sharing between unrelated individuals, out-of-frame TCR alpha sequences shared between twins showed an excess of sequences with low generation probability. Invariant T cells such as MAIT and iNKT could partly confound zero-insertion analyses, although diverse VJ usage argued against such confounding for most clonotypes.

Library generation was performed with 5' RACE. The reads were generated on an Illumina HiSeq 2000. Template switching added a universal primer binding site, and the final cDNA carried a unique molecular identifier that allowed TCR cDNA molecules to be counted accurately. Specific primers in the conserved constant-segment region were used to synthesize first-strand cDNA for TCR alpha and beta chains. To control for contamination, every cDNA library was double barcoded, receiving both a SMART-Mk sample barcode and Illumina barcodes. Two successive PCR steps introduced TruSeq adapter sequences along with Illumina sample barcodes. The Illumina HiSeq platform was used with custom primers to sequence TCR alpha and beta cDNA libraries. Per the original workflow: Raw reads were processed with MiGEC to extract unique molecular identifiers, and MiXCR was used to determine CDR3 positions. For each individual, recombination models were inferred using an EM algorithm with the repgenHMM and IGoR tools. The tcR package in R was used for shared clonotype analysis, with sharing normalized by the product of cloneset sizes. To study raw recombination free of thymic and clonal selection effects, out-of-frame nonproductive sequences were analyzed. TCRdb trimmed the raw reads at Q25, called clones with MiXCR and kept productive beta chains. Merged by CDR3 protein, the rows form single entries marked with the most common genes and DNA. In this record, the V and J calls reflect TCRdb's handling and not the investigators' own analysis. The sample table shows 1.5 million to 2 million distinct CDR3 sequences, and about 30% are seen once. Together, the top ten hold around 0.25% of the sample.

Sequencing input: cord blood. This clonotype was obtained from a newborn girl in good health. Recombination linked TRBV7-9 to TRBJ2-1; TRBD2 agrees with 10 junctional bases. The DNA sequence is given as TGTGCCAGCAGCGCGACAGCGGGGGGGTACTCCTACAATGAGCAGTTCTTC. Its amino acids are CASSATAGGYSYNEQFF.